The following is a TCR beta chain sequence with its context. What this receptor recognizes is not known. No per-base quality is available; no much larger clone lies one base away. This entry belongs to a study of blood T cell repertoires in COVID-19 (dated by TCRdb to the early 2020s). Study-level background: The collaborator samples originated in the United States, Italy and Spain and spanned the acute and convalescent phases of COVID-19. The material from the prospective study consisted of cDNA or gDNA derived from T cells, B-cell-depleted T cells, or PBMCs. Deeply sampled blood TCRbeta repertoires from subjects exposed to, actively infected with, or recovered from COVID-19 were included in the dataset. The repertoires were released in a freely available public database meant as a resource for research on the immune response to SARS-CoV-2. Samples were obtained from the ongoing ImmuneRACE study (first 160 participants) and from 1,200 or so subjects provided by 6 global collaborators. Nearly every sample came with metadata listing a de-identified subject ID, COVID-19 status, age in years and sex. HLA class I and class II types, where available, came from metadata supplied by the sample provider rather than from assay-based typing.

V loses 2 bases, J loses 4 bases, and the germline ends lie 15 bases apart. Sequences MNHNS (CDR1) and SASEGT (CDR2) are obtained from the germline V gene. The CDR3 numbers 16 residues from cysteine through phenylalanine. The DNA shown is the 48-base CDR3, in frame from base 1. Participants in the prospective study were aged about 18 to 90 years, lived in about two dozen United States geographic areas, and enrolled through a virtual design. In the prospective study, participants were assigned to cohorts based on the clinical history participants reported in a screening survey and a study questionnaire. In the prospective study, whole blood, serum and a nasopharyngeal or oropharyngeal swab were collected from each participant by mobile phlebotomists. Prospective study participants could optionally give additional blood draws and questionnaires over an approximately two-month period. Blood samples from the prospective study were shipped frozen or at room temperature prior to DNA extraction.

The immunoSEQ Assay, a bias-controlled multiplex PCR, was used to amplify TCRbeta CDR3 regions from genomic DNA. The authors' pipeline ran thus. The number of nucleated cells in each sample was estimated by amplification of reference gene primers within the assay. To quantify the absolute abundance of each unique TCRbeta CDR3 rearrangement, sequence reads were collapsed and filtered. For each sample, productive Simpson clonality was calculated as the square root of Simpson's diversity index across productive rearrangements. TCRdb took over this immuneACCESS table, retaining in-frame rearrangements with V and J assigned. Such tables are incomplete; in checked studies, under half of the missing clones stem from an unresolved V gene, and the remainder is unexplained. V and J calls plus clone size are reproduced from that table; the DNA served to infer D and trimming. Recorded for this sample are under 200,000 clones; roughly 80% of them occurred a single time. Of the sample, 4% to 6.5% falls within the top ten clones.

Summary of the overall study and its limitations: Clinical and demographic metadata were provided uncurated, with the amount varying by source and participant.

The TCR was taken from a woman aged 55-69 years with acute COVID-19. The V gene is TRBV6-1 and the J gene is TRBJ1-3; the D gene is perhaps TRBD1, from 6 matching bases. Sample: PBMCs or T cells enriched from blood (not recorded which). The CDR3 in this case is CASSEPEGVYGNTIYF. The sequenced DNA is TGTGCCAGCAGTGAACCCGAGGGGGTATACGGAAACACCATATATTTT.